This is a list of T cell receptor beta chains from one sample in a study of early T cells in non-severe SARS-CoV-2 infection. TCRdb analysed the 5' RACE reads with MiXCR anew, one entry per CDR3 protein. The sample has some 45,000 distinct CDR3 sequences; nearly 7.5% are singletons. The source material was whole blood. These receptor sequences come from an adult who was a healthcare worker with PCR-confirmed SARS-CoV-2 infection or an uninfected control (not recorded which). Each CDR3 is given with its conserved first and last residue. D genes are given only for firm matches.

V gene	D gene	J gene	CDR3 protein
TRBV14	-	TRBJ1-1	CASSQDPQPYEAFF
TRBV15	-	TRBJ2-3	CATSRAGFTDTQYF
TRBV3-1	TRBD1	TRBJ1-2	CASSQGDRGDGYTF
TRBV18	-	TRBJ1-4	CASSLRQLIATNEKLFF
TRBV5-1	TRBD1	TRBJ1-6	CASSLEGGWNSPLHF
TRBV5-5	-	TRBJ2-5	CASSLFVRETQYF
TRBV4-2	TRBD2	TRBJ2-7	CASSQGLAGGNEQYF
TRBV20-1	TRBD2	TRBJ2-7	CSATLAGDSYEQYF
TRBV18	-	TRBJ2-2	CASSPAGELFF
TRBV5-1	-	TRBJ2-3	CASSLDPAVSTDTQYF
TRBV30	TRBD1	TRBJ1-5	CAWSYGEDRAQHF
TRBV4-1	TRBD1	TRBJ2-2	CASSQDKRTGVAGELFF
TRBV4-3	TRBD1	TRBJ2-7	CASSQVVGAGGQYEQYF
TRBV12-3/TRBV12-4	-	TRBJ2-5	CASSFGVEETQYF
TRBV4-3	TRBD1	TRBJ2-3	CASSQEYGQGKSTQYF
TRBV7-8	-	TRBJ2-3	CASSLFLGGPGTDTQYF
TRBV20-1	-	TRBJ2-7	CSARGDRLPYEQYF
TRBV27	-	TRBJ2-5	CASSLGGEETQYF
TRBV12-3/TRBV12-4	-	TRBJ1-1	CASSYGLIMNTEAFF
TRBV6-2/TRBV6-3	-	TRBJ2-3	CASSYGEDTQYF
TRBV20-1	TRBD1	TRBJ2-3	CSASGQGAFDTQYF
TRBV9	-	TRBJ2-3	CASSYGDKLEF
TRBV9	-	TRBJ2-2	CASSVGGHGTGELFF
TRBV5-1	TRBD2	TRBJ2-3	CASSFLLAGVPDTQYF
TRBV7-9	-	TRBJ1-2	CASSFPDNYGYTF
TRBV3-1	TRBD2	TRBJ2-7	CASSLAGPSGSYEQYF
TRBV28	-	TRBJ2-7	CASADYEDYEQYF
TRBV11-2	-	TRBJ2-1	CASSLSGGPPNEQFF
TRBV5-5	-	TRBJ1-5	CASSLGSLGHQPQHF
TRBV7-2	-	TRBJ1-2	CASSLAQGHYGYTF
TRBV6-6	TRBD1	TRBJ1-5	CASSGQGYQPQHF
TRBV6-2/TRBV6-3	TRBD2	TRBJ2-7	CASSDRAMTGPGAGAYEQYF
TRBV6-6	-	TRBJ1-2	CASSYYSEGYTF
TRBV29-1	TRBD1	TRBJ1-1	CSVVGQFNTEAFF
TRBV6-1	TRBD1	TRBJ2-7	CASREPGGLYEQYF
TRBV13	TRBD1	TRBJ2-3	CASSFLRDRGRTDTQYF
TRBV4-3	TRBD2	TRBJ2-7	CASSQGLAGGSTYEQYF
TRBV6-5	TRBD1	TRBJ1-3	CASTLSGGEGGNTIYF
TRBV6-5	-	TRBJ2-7	CASSRTAGTTYEQYF
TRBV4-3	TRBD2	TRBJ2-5	CASSQGLAGAYQETQYF
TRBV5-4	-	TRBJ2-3	CASSSPGVGVTDTQYF
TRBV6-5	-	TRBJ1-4	CASSPAGRDEKLFF
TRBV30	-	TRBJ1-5	CAWSVRGNQPQHF
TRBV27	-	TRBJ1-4	CASSSLTNEKLFF
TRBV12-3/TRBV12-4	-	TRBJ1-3	CASSFWGNTIYF
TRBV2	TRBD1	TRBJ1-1	CASIRTGGDGTEAFF
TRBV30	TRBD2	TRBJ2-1	CALDSGGTYNEQFF
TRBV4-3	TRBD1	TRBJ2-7	CASSLAHSTGLIEQYF
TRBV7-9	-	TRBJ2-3	CASSLYVAVDTDTQYF
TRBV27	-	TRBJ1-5	CASRDSVGGPQHF
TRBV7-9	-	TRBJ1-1	CASSKTVTLGTEAFF
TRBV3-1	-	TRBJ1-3	CASSQDDMGNTIYF
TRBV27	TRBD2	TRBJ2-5	CASSKMGLAGEQETQYF
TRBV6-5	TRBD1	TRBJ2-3	CASSYWPVDRKGKSDTQYF
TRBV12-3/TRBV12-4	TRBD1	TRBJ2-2	CASSPGQGVAGELFF
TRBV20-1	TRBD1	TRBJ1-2	CSIHPPGQPYGYTF
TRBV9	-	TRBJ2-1	CASSGKFSNSYNEQFF
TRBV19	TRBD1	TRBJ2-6	CASRPRTGRSGANVLTF
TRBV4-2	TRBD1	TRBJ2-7	CASSQAAQGALYEQYF